Each of the 27 T cell receptor beta chains below was sequenced from the same sample in a study of a mutant IDH1 vaccine in newly diagnosed glioma. Sequencing was performed with immunoSEQ multiplex PCR; in TCRdb, only in-frame clones are kept and a portion is missing. The sample holds 40,000 to 55,000 clones, around 78% seen once. No antigen is known for these receptors. Described time point: week 35, safety follow-up. In the vaccine, a single dose held 300 ug of the mutant IDH1 20-mer peptide, along with topical imiquimod. The sample here was PBMCs, taken from a glioma patient whose treatment included an IDH1 peptide vaccine. Source of these receptors: a man aged 40-55 years with glioma.

The chain links TRBV19 to TRBJ2-7; 9 nucleotides line up with TRBD2. Germline trimming cut 1 base from V and 7 bases from J; bases unmatched to any gene: 2. The CDR3 sequence is 13 residues long. Per germline, CDR1 LNHDA and CDR2 SQIVND (reference sequence). The CDR3 DNA sequence: TGTGCCAGTAGTATAGTTCTAGCGGGGGAGCAGTACGTC. Translation gives CASSIVLAGEQYV.

The V gene is TRBV20-1, the J gene TRBJ2-3; D is unresolved. This CDR3 is 11 amino acids long. Trimming shortened V by 7 bases and J by 6 bases, and 11 bases separated the two germline ends. From germline, CDR1 is DFQATT and CDR2 SNEGSKA (reference sequence). CDR3: CSVPLGDTQYF. The CDR3 DNA reads TGCAGTGTTCCGCTTGGGGATACGCAGTATTTT.

The chain combines TRBV5-1 with TRBJ1-5; possible D gene TRBD1, 5 bases. The CDR3 is 14 residues long. Germline CDR1 and CDR2: SGHRS and YFSETQ. V was pared by 0 bases and J by 6 bases, with 10 bases between. DNA of the CDR3: TGCGCCAGCAGCTTGGCGGTGGGGGGTCAGCCCCAGCATTTT. This translates into CASSLAVGGQPQHF.

The V call is TRBV27, the J call TRBJ2-3; 13 nucleotides agree with TRBD2. J was trimmed by 4 bases and V by 5 bases; bases with no gene match: 9. Per germline, CDR1 MNHEY and CDR2 SMNVEV (reference sequence). The CDR3 has 17 amino acids. The CDR3, as DNA: TGTGCCAGCAGTACCACCAGGACTAGCGGGAGCGCAGATACGCAGTATTTT. Protein: CASSTTRTSGSADTQYF.

The chain couples TRBV30 to TRBJ1-6; a weak D match, TRBD1 (6 bases). This CDR3 comprises 15 residues. Germline CDR1 reads GTSNPN; CDR2 reads SVGIG (reference sequence). The V gene lost 4 bases and the J gene lost 4 bases, with 14 bases spanning the gap. CDR3 in amino acids: CAWMRRQGYNSPLHF. The CDR3 coding sequence is TGTGCCTGGATGAGGCGTCAGGGGTATAATTCACCCCTCCACTTT.

This clone qualifies as medium-sized. This chain uses TRBV6-6 with TRBJ2-7, with a weak D call TRBD2 (6 bases). Trimming removed 2 bases at V and 6 bases at J, with 11 bases between. The CDR3 loop spans 13 amino acids. The germline V gene has CDR1 MNHNY and CDR2 SVGAGI (reference sequence). For the CDR3, the DNA is TGTGCCAGCAGTTACGCGGGAATTTCCGAGCAGTACTTC. Residues: CASSYAGISEQYF.

V usage is TRBV6-1 and J usage is TRBJ1-3; TRBD1 agrees at 7 bases. Germline CDR1 is MNHNS and CDR2 is SASEGT. This CDR3 has 15 amino acids. V shed 3 bases, J shed 2 bases, and the junction held 4 bases outside the gene matches. CDR3 residues: CASSDYRGAGNTIYF. The DNA for the CDR3 is TGTGCCAGCAGTGACTACAGGGGTGCTGGAAACACCATATATTTT.

The V gene is TRBV9, the J gene TRBJ2-1; the D gene is possibly TRBD1 (6 bases). Per germline, CDR1 SGDLS and CDR2 YYNGEE. CDR3 length: 14 amino acids. Trimming stripped 8 bases from V and 0 bases from J, with 12 bases between. In DNA, the CDR3 is TGTGCCAGTGGCAGGGGTAACTCCTACAATGAGCAGTTCTTC. Its protein is CASGRGNSYNEQFF.

V and J are TRBV27 and TRBJ2-5, with D unclear. Trimming removed 0 bases at V and 4 bases at J, with 9 bases between. The CDR3 consists of 14 residues. CDR1 is MNHEY and CDR2 is SMNVEV in the germline V gene (reference sequence). This chain's CDR3 is CASSLSIAGETQYF. For the CDR3, the DNA is TGTGCCAGCAGTTTATCGATAGCCGGAGAGACCCAGTACTTC.

The chain recombines TRBV5-1 with TRBJ1-1; D perhaps matches TRBD1 (5 bases). CDR1 is SGHRS and CDR2 is YFSETQ in the germline V gene. This CDR3 is built from 14 residues. Trimming pared 6 bases from V and 2 bases from J, leaving 14 bases between. The chain's CDR3 is CASKFRDRNTEAFF. CDR3 nucleotide sequence: TGCGCCAGCAAATTCCGGGACCGCAACACTGAAGCTTTCTTT.

The chain links TRBV5-6 to TRBJ2-7; a weak D match, TRBD1 (6 bases). V gave up 3 bases and J gave up 7 bases, with 14 bases separating them. The length of the CDR3 is 13 residues. CDR1 is SGHDT and CDR2 is YYEEEE in the germline V gene. The CDR3 here is CASSSAGAREQYF. The CDR3 coding sequence is TGTGCCAGCAGCTCCGCAGGGGCTCGAGAGCAGTACTTC.

The chain couples TRBV4-3 to TRBJ1-3; D gene uncertain. The CDR3 extends over 14 amino acids. Germline CDR1 reads LGHNA; CDR2 reads YSLEER. Trimming pared 0 bases from V and 5 bases from J, leaving 8 bases between. For the CDR3, the DNA is TGCGCCAGCAGCCAAGATCCCAACCGAAACACCATATATTTT. Protein product: CASSQDPNRNTIYF.

The chain links TRBV5-6 to TRBJ2-5, with D unresolved. The closer fit of TRBJ2-7 to the DNA end suggests the J call may be wrong. The CDR3 has 13 amino acids. Germline V gene lookup returns CDR1 SGHDT and CDR2 YYEEEE. CDR3 DNA sequence: TGTGCCAGCAGCTATCTTAGGACGGGCGAGCAGTACTTC. Its protein product is CASSYLRTGEQYF.

The chain recombines TRBV7-9 with TRBJ2-3; perhaps TRBD2 as D (5 bases). V was trimmed by 1 base and J by 0 bases, leaving 14 bases between them. This CDR3 is built from 17 residues. Germline V lookup: CDR1 SEHNR, CDR2 FQNEAQ (reference sequence). CDR3 in DNA: TGTGCCAGCAGCTTAGGCTGGGCGGGTTCTAGCACAGATACGCAGTATTTT. Its protein product is CASSLGWAGSSTDTQYF.

The chain uses TRBV5-4 and TRBJ2-7; D may correspond to TRBD1 or TRBD2 (5 bases each). The germline gives CDR1 SGHNT, CDR2 YYREEE (reference sequence). The CDR3 spans 15 residues. V lost 4 bases and J 1 base, leaving 15 bases between the germline ends. The CDR3 spells CASSRPGTSSYEQYF. CDR3 DNA: TGTGCCAGCAGCCGCCCCGGGACGTCTTCCTACGAGCAGTACTTC.

The chain employs TRBV18 and TRBJ2-5; 7 nucleotides align to TRBD1. In germline, CDR1 is KGHSH, CDR2 LQKENI. V gave up 0 bases and J gave up 2 bases; unmatched junction bases: 0. The CDR3 sequence is 14 residues long. Written as DNA, the CDR3 is TGTGCCAGCTCACCACCGGGACAGCAAGAGACCCAGTACTTC. Residues: CASSPPGQQETQYF.

V and J are TRBV19 and TRBJ1-3; D is unresolved. CDR1 is LNHDA, CDR2 SQIVND, per germline (reference sequence). There are 14 residues in the CDR3. The V gene lost 7 bases and the J gene lost 2 bases, with 12 bases spanning the gap. CDR3 sequence: CASTHVNPGNTIYF. As DNA, the CDR3 is TGTGCCAGTACTCACGTGAACCCTGGAAACACCATATATTTT.

This rearrangement joins TRBV7-6 to TRBJ2-7; D possibly corresponds to TRBD1 (5 bases). The V gene's germline CDR1 is SGHVS and CDR2 FNYEAQ. CDR3 length: 12 amino acids. V was shortened by 5 bases and J by 5 bases, with 10 bases between the two germline ends. This CDR3 reads CASSRQGDEQYF. The CDR3 DNA reads as TGTGCCAGCAGCCGGCAGGGTGACGAGCAGTACTTC.

The chain links TRBV6-6 to TRBJ1-1, with D perhaps matching TRBD1 (6 bases). CDR1 is MNHNY, CDR2 SVGAGI, per germline (reference sequence). The CDR3 loop spans 14 amino acids. The V and J ends lost 6 bases and 0 bases respectively, with 11 bases between them. CDR3: CASRETGMNTEAFF. The CDR3 DNA sequence: TGTGCCAGCAGGGAGACAGGAATGAACACTGAAGCTTTCTTT.

The chain links TRBV5-8 to TRBJ2-7; D is undetermined. The V end lost 3 bases, the J end lost 3 bases, and 4 bases lay between the germline ends. Germline CDR1 SGHTS, CDR2 YDEGEE. This CDR3 is 11 amino acids long. CDR3 residues: CASSSYYEQYF. In DNA form, the CDR3 reads TGTGCCAGCAGCTCCTACTACGAGCAGTACTTC.

In this sample, this clone turned up once. The V call is TRBV21-1, the J call TRBJ1-2; the DNA was not compared with TRBD1, the D call given in the table. TRBV21-1 is annotated as a pseudogene. The CDR3 is 14 amino acids. In DNA, the CDR3 is TGTGCCAGCAGCACCCTTTACCCGACAGCAGGCTACACCTTC. Its translation is CASSTLYPTAGYTF.

There are a few counts of this clone. J is TRBJ2-5 and V is TRBV5-4; 12 positions match TRBD1. Germline trimming cut 0 bases from V and 4 bases from J; bases unmatched to any gene: 13. This CDR3 region has 19 residues. CDR1 and CDR2 (germline): SGHNT, YYREEE (reference sequence). The CDR3 bases are TGTGCCAGCAGCTTGGAAGCCCTAGGGACAGGGGGCTTTGGAGAGACCCAGTACTTC. It specifies CASSLEALGTGGFGETQYF.

Concerning this clone: The same CDR3 also results from other DNA sequences found in this sample. V gene TRBV13 combines with J gene TRBJ2-5; D perhaps matches TRBD1 (6 bases). Germline V gene sequence: CDR1 PRHDT, CDR2 FYEKMQ (reference sequence). The length of the CDR3 is 14 residues. V lost 0 bases and J 1 base, leaving 6 bases between the germline ends. The CDR3 here is CASSLGRGQETQYF. The CDR3 DNA follows: TGTGCCAGCAGCTTAGGCAGGGGCCAAGAGACCCAGTACTTC.

The chain has TRBV25-1 and TRBJ1-1; D unresolved. The length of the CDR3 is 13 residues. CDR1 MGHDK and CDR2 SYGVNS come from the germline V gene. V was trimmed by 2 bases and J by 8 bases, leaving 12 bases between them. This CDR3 is CASSEGSRREAFF. Written as DNA, the CDR3 is TGTGCCAGCAGTGAAGGGTCAAGGCGGGAAGCTTTCTTT.

J is TRBJ1-2 and V is TRBV19; a weak D match, TRBD1 (5 bases). The CDR3 covers 15 residues. Germline assignment: CDR1 LNHDA and CDR2 SQIVND (reference sequence). V lost 5 bases and J lost 7, with 20 bases in between. CDR3 sequence reads: CASSLPGGKVAGYTF. The CDR3 coding sequence is TGTGCCAGTAGTCTCCCGGGGGGGAAGGTCGCTGGCTACACCTTC. Looking up the rest from reference TRBV19 and TRBJ1-2 gives the full variable domain: DGGITQSPKYLFRKEGQNVTLSCEQNLNHDAMYWYRQDPGQGLRLIYYSQIVNDFQKGDIAEGYSVSREKKESFPLTVTSAQKNPTAFYLCASSLPGGKVAGYTFGSGTRLTVV.

This chain joins TRBV5-4 and TRBJ2-3; TRBD2 matches at 7 bases. Germline CDR1 and CDR2: SGHNT and YYREEE (reference sequence). The length of the CDR3 is 15 residues. With 0 bases clipped from V and 1 base from J, the junction kept 2 bases outside the gene matches. DNA of the CDR3: TGTGCCAGCAGCTTGGGGCTAGCGGGCACAGATACGCAGTATTTT. This gives the protein CASSLGLAGTDTQYF.

CDR3 loop: CASGPPVGAGETQYF. CDR3 bases: TGTGCCAGCGGCCCGCCGGTTGGAGCGGGAGAGACCCAGTACTTC. The chain carries TRBV27 and TRBJ2-5; perhaps TRBD2 as D (6 bases). The ends were cut back, 8 bases at V and 4 bases at J, with 20 bases in the middle. This CDR3 contains 15 residues. The germline CDR1 and CDR2 sequences are MNHEY and SMNVEV (reference sequence).